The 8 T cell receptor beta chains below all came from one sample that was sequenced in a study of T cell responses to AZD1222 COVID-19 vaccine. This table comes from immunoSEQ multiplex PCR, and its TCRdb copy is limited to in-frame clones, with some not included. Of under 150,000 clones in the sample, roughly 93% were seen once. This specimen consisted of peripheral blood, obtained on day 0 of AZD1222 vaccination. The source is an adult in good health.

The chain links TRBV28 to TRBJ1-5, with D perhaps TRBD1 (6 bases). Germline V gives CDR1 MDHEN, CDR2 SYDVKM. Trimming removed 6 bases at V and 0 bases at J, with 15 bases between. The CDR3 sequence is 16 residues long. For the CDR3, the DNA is TGTGCCAGCAGCCCAGGACAGCTCAATAGCAATCAGCCCCAGCATTTT. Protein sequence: CASSPGQLNSNQPQHF.

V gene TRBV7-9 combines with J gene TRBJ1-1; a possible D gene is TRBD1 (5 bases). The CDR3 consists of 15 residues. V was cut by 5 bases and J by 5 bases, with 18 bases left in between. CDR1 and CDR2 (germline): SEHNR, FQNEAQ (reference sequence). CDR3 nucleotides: TGTGCCAGCAGCCCGGGACCCACAGATAGGACTGAAGCTTTCTTT. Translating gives CASSPGPTDRTEAFF.

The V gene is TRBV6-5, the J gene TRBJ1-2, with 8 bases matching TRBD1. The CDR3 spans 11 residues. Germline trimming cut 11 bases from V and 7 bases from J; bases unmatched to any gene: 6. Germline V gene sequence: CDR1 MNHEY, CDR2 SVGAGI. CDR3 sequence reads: CAVGQGAGYTF. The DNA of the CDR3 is TGTGCCGTGGGGCAGGGGGCTGGCTACACCTTC.

The DNA of the CDR3 is TGTGCCAGCAGCCTCAACAGGGTGAGAGGGGAGACCCAGTACTTC. This gives the protein CASSLNRVRGETQYF. The chain couples TRBV5-4 to TRBJ2-5; TRBD1 might be the D (6 bases). Germline V gives CDR1 SGHNT, CDR2 YYREEE (reference sequence). The ends were cut back, 4 bases at V and 5 bases at J, with 18 bases in the middle. The length of the CDR3 is 15 residues.

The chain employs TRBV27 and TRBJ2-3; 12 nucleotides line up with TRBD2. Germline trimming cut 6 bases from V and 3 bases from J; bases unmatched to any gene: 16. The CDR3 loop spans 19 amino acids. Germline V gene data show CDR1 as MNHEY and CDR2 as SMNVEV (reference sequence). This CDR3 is CASRPLQGLAGMGTDTQYF. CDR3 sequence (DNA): TGTGCCAGCAGACCCCTTCAAGGACTAGCGGGAATGGGAACAGATACGCAGTATTTT.

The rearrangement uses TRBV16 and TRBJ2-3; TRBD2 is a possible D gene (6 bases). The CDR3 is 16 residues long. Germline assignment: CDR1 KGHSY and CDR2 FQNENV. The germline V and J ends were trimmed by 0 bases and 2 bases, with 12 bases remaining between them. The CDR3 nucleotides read TGTGCCAGCAGCCAATCGGGGGGAAGCCACACAGATACGCAGTATTTT. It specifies CASSQSGGSHTDTQYF.

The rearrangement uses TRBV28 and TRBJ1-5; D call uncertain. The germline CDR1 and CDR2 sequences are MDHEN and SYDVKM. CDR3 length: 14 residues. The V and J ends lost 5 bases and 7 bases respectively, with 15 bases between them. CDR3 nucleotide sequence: TGTGCCAGCAGTCCGGAGACATCCAACCAGCCCCAGCATTTT. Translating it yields CASSPETSNQPQHF.

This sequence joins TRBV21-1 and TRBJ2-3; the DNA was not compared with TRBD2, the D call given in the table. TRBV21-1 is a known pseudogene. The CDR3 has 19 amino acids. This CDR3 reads CASSAGQGTSGRAPDTQYF. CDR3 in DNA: TGTGCCAGCAGCGCCGGGCAAGGGACTAGCGGGAGGGCACCAGATACGCAGTATTTT.